This T cell receptor (beta chain) came from a study of T-cell reconstitution after alpha-beta-depleted transplantation in children. Concerning this clonotype: The antigen remains undetermined.

Points from the study as a whole: The study reportedly traced alpha-beta T cells about two months after transplant to several hundred expanded graft clones. Newly produced T cells mostly provided counts and TCRbeta diversity after one year, as hyperexpanded clones declined.

V lost 3 bases and J lost 4, with 15 bases in between. The CDR3 totals 14 residues. Germline CDR1 DFQATT, CDR2 SNEGSKA (reference sequence). A TCRbeta library incorporating unique molecular identifiers was prepared. MiXCR was run by TCRdb on the PCR reads, yielding one entry per CDR3 protein. The repertoire holds about 980,000 distinct CDR3 sequences, roughly 31% seen once, with about 28% in the top ten. This sequence joins TRBV20-1 and TRBJ1-2; maybe TRBD1 (6 bases). Sequencing was performed on PBMCs, mostly from graft donor cells, taken 360 days after TCRalphabeta/CD19-depleted stem cell transplant. The sequence was obtained from a boy in the first two years of life who had a stem cell transplant for SCID, so the T cells may come from the graft donor. CDR3 DNA sequence: TGCAGTGCTAGCGCTACAGGGTCGGCCTATGGCTACACCTTC. Its protein product is CSASATGSAYGYTF.